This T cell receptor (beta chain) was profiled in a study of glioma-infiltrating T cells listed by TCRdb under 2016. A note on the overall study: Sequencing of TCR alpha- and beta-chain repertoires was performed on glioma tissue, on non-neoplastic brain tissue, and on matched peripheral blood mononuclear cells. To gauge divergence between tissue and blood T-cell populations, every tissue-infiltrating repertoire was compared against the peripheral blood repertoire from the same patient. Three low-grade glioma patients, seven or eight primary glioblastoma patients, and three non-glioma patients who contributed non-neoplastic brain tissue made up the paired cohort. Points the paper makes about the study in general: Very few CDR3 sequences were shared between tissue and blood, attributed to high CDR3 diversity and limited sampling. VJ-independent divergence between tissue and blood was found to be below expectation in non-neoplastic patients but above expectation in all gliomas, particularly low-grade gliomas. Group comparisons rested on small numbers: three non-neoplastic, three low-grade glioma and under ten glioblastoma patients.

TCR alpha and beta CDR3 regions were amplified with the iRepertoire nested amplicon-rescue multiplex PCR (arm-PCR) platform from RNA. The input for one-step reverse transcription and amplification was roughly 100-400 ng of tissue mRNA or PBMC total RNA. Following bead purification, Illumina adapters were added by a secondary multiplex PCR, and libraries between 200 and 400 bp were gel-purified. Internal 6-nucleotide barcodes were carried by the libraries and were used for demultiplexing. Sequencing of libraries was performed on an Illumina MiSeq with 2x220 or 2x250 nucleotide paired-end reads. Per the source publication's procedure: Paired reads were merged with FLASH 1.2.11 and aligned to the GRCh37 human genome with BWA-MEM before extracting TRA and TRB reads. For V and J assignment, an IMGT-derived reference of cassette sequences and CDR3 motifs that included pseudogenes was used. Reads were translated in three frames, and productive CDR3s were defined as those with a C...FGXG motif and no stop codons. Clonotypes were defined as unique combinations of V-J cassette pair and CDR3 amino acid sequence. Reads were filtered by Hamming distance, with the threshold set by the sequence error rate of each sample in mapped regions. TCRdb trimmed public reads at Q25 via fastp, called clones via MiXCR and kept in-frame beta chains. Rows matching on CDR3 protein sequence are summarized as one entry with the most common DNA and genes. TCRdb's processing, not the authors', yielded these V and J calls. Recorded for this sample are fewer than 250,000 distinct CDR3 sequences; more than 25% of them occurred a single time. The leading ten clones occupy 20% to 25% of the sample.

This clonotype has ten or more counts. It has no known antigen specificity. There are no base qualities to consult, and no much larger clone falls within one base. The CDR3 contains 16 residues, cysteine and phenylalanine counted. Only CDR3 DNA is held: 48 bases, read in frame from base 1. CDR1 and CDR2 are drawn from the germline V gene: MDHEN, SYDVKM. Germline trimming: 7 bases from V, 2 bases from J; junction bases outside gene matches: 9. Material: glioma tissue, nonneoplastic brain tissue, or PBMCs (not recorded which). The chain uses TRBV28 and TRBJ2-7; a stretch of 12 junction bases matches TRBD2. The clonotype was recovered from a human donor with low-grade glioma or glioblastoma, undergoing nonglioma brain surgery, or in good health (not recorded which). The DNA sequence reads TGTGCCAGCACTGAGCTAGCGGGAGGGCAACCCTACGAGCAGTACTTC. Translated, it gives CASTELAGGQPYEQYF.